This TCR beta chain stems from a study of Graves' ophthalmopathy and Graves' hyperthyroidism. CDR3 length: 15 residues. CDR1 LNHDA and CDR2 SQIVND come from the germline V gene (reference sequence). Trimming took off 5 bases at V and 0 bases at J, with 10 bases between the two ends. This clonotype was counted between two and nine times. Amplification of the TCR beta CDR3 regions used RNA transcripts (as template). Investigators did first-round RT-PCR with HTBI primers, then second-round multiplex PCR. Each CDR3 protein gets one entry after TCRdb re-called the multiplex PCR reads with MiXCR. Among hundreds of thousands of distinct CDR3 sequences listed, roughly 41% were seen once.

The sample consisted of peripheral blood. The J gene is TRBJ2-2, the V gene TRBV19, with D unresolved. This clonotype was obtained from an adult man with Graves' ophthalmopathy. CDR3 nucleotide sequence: TGTGCCAGTAGTCCCAGAAACTCGAACACCGGGGAGCTGTTTTTT. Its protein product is CASSPRNSNTGELFF.